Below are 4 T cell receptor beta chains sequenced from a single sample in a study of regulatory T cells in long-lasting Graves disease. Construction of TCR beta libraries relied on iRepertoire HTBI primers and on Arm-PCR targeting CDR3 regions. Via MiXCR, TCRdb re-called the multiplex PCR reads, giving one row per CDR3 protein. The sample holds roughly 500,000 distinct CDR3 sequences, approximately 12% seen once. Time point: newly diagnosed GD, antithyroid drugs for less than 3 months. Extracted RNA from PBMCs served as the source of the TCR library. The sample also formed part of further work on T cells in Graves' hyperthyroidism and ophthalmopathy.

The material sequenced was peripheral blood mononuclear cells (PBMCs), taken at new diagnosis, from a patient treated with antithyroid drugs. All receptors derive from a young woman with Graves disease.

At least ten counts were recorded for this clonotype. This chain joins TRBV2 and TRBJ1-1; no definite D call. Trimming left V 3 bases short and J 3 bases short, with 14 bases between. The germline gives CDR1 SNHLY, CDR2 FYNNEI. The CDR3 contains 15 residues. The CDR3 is CASSDSRGLYTEAFF. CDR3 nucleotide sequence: TGTGCCAGCAGTGATAGCCGCGGGTTGTACACTGAAGCTTTCTTT.

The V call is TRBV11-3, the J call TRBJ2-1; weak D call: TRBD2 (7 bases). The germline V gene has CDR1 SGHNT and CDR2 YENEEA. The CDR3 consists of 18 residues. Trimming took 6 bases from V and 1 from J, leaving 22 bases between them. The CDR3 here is CASSALRTGGRSYNEQFF. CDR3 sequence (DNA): TGTGCCAGCAGTGCATTGCGGACGGGGGGCAGATCCTACAATGAGCAGTTCTTC.

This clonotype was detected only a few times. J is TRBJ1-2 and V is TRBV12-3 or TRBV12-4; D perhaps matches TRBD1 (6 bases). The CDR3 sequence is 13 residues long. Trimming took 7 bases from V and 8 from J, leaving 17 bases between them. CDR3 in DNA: TGTGCCAGCACAAAACAGGGAGGGCTAGGCTACACCTTC. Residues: CASTKQGGLGYTF.

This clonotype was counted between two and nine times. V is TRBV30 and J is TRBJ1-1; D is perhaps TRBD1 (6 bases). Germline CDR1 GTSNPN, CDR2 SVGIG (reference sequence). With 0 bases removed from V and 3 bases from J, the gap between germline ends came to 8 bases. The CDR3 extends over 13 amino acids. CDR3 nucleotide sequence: TGTGCCTGGAGTGTAAACAGGGACACTGAAGCTTTCTTT. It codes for CAWSVNRDTEAFF.